These 28 T cell receptor beta chains originate from one sample sequenced in a study of cytomegalovirus exposure and HLA in healthy donors. Measured with immunoSEQ multiplex PCR; TCRdb has only the in-frame clones, and not every one. Of approximately 200,000 clones listed, 70% to 85% were seen once; the top ten hold 10% to 15%. Material for sequencing was PBMCs. All receptors derive from a woman aged 25 to 39 in good health and CMV-seropositive.

This clone was detected only once. V gene TRBV7-8 combines with J gene TRBJ2-7; TRBD2 is a possible D gene (6 bases). V lost 5 bases to trimming and J lost 2 bases, with 16 bases between them. This CDR3 comprises 15 residues. Germline CDR1 is SGHVS and CDR2 is FQNEAQ. The CDR3 is CASSVYGGTPYEQYF. The CDR3 coding sequence is TGTGCCAGCAGCGTCTACGGGGGAACCCCCTACGAGCAGTACTTC.

The rearrangement links TRBV9 to TRBJ2-2; 8 nucleotides match TRBD1. Unmatched junction bases numbered 3, after V lost 4 bases and J lost 1 base. Germline loops: CDR1 SGDLS, CDR2 YYNGEE. The CDR3 is made up of 15 amino acids. The CDR3 DNA reads as TGTGCCAGCAGCCCCGGACAGGGGAACACCGGGGAGCTGTTTTTT. Translated: CASSPGQGNTGELFF.

This chain joins TRBV6-1 and TRBJ2-1; D not certain. The CDR3 loop spans 15 amino acids. Germline values: CDR1 MNHNS, CDR2 SASEGT. V was clipped by 5 bases and J by 0 bases, with 11 bases between them. The CDR3 sequence: CASSPQLSSYNEQFF. CDR3 DNA sequence: TGTGCCAGCAGTCCACAGTTAAGCTCCTACAATGAGCAGTTCTTC.

This sequence joins TRBV11-3 and TRBJ1-1; unclear D gene. In germline, CDR1 is SGHNT, CDR2 YENEEA. This CDR3 has 13 residues. Trimming took off 0 bases at V and 2 bases at J, with 4 bases between the two ends. CDR3 sequence reads: CASSLESNTEAFF. CDR3 nucleotide sequence: TGTGCCAGCAGCTTAGAGAGTAACACTGAAGCTTTCTTT. Looking up the rest from reference TRBV11-3 and TRBJ1-1 gives the full variable domain: EAGVVQSPRYKIIEKKQPVAFWCNPISGHNTLYWYLQNLGQGPELLIRYENEEAVDDSQLPKDRFSAERLKGVDSTLKIQPAELGDSAVYLCASSLESNTEAFFGQGTRLTVV.

The chain has TRBV15 and TRBJ2-7; D remains ambiguous. This CDR3 contains 12 residues. V was clipped by 3 bases and J by 7 bases, with 10 bases between them. Germline V gene lookup returns CDR1 LNHNV and CDR2 YYDKDF (reference sequence). In nucleotides, the CDR3 is TGTGCCACCAGCAGCTCAACGAGGGAGCAGTACTTC. Protein sequence: CATSSSTREQYF.

The chain links TRBV29-1 to TRBJ1-1, with a possible D match to TRBD1 (5 bases). Trimming left V 4 bases short and J 6 bases short, with 15 bases between. The CDR3 covers 13 residues. CDR1 and CDR2 from the germline V gene are SQVTM and ANQGSEA. The CDR3 loop reads CSVAAFGAPEAFF. CDR3 coding DNA: TGCAGCGTTGCCGCTTTTGGGGCCCCTGAAGCTTTCTTT.

The rearrangement links TRBV6-1 to TRBJ2-1; weak D call: TRBD1 (5 bases). The V end lost 7 bases, the J end lost 10 bases, and 11 bases lay between the germline ends. Germline lookup yields CDR1 MNHNS and CDR2 SASEGT. The CDR3 length is 11 residues. CDR3 loop: CASKAAGEQFF. In DNA form, the CDR3 reads TGTGCCAGCAAGGCCGCAGGGGAGCAGTTCTTC.

This sequence joins TRBV27 and TRBJ2-2, with D tentatively TRBD1 (5 bases). This CDR3 has 12 amino acids. V shed 8 bases and J shed 6 bases, with 10 bases lying between them. The germline V gene has CDR1 MNHEY and CDR2 SMNVEV (reference sequence). For the CDR3, the DNA is TGTGCCAGCGGACACCCCGCCGGGGAGCTGTTTTTT. It encodes CASGHPAGELFF.

The chain has TRBV28 and TRBJ2-7; TRBD2 matches at 7 bases. The germline CDR1 and CDR2 sequences are MDHEN and SYDVKM. Trimming at V came to 7 bases and at J to 6 bases, leaving 15 bases not matched to a gene. This CDR3 is built from 15 residues. The CDR3: CASNPVGGTGIEQYF. In DNA form, the CDR3 reads TGTGCCAGCAACCCAGTGGGGGGGACCGGTATCGAGCAGTACTTC.

This chain connects TRBV5-1 to TRBJ2-7; TRBD1 aligns across 11 bases. This CDR3 is built from 17 residues. CDR1 SGHRS and CDR2 YFSETQ come from the germline V gene. J was trimmed by 1 base and V by 1 base; bases with no gene match: 7. The chain's CDR3 is CASSLNRDRGFSYEQYF. The CDR3, as DNA: TGCGCCAGCAGCTTGAACCGGGACAGGGGGTTTTCCTACGAGCAGTACTTC. The full variable domain, rest sourced from reference TRBV5-1 and TRBJ2-7, is KAGVTQTPRYLIKTRGQQVTLSCSPISGHRSVSWYQQTPGQGLQFLFEYFSETQRNKGNFPGRFSGRQFSNSRSEMNVSTLELGDSALYLCASSLNRDRGFSYEQYFGPGTRLTVT.

The chain couples TRBV19 to TRBJ1-2, with 7 bases matching TRBD1. This CDR3 is built from 13 residues. In germline, CDR1 is LNHDA, CDR2 SQIVND (reference sequence). The V gene end was trimmed by 6 bases and the J gene end by 3 bases; junction bases not matched to a gene: 4. The CDR3 bases are TGTGCCAGTAGCCGGGACAGAGACTATGGCTACACCTTC. This sequence encodes CASSRDRDYGYTF.

The gene calls are TRBV11-3 and TRBJ2-7, with D maybe TRBD1 (5 bases). Germline loops: CDR1 SGHNT, CDR2 YENEEA. The CDR3 totals 16 residues. V was cut by 2 bases and J by 3 bases, with 17 bases left in between. CDR3 in amino acids: CASSLKPSFGHYEQYF. CDR3 DNA: TGTGCCAGCAGCTTAAAGCCATCGTTTGGACACTACGAGCAGTACTTC.

The rearrangement uses TRBV29-1 and TRBJ1-5, with 8 bases matching TRBD1. V lost 6 bases to trimming and J lost 7 bases; unmatched junction nucleotides: 8. Germline V gives CDR1 SQVTM, CDR2 ANQGSEA. This CDR3 comprises 13 residues. The CDR3 loop reads CSVGTQGDQPQHF. CDR3 DNA sequence: TGCAGCGTCGGGACACAGGGGGACCAGCCCCAGCATTTT.

This CDR3 is CAIREDRGRDEQYF. The CDR3 DNA reads as TGTGCCATCCGAGAGGACAGGGGACGGGACGAGCAGTACTTC. The chain employs TRBV10-3 and TRBJ2-7, with TRBD1 matching 9 bases. The CDR3 spans 14 residues. The germline gives CDR1 ENHRY, CDR2 SYGVKD. With 8 bases clipped from V and 5 bases from J, the junction kept 10 bases outside the gene matches.

The chain couples TRBV2 to TRBJ1-5; weak D call: TRBD1 (5 bases). Trimming left V 6 bases short and J 0 bases short, with 12 bases between. The germline V gene has CDR1 SNHLY and CDR2 FYNNEI. CDR3 length: 15 residues. The CDR3 coding sequence is TGTGCCAGCAGGCCGGGGGATTATAGCAATCAGCCCCAGCATTTT. Its translation is CASRPGDYSNQPQHF.

This clone came up a few times. The chain joins TRBV19 to TRBJ2-1; D not certain. Per germline, CDR1 LNHDA and CDR2 SQIVND (reference sequence). V lost 3 bases to trimming and J lost 5 bases, with 8 bases between them. The CDR3 is 13 residues long. The CDR3, as DNA: TGTGCCAGTAGTATCGACATGAACAATGAGCAGTTCTTC. Its translation is CASSIDMNNEQFF. Supplemented by reference TRBV19 and TRBJ2-1, the full variable domain reads DGGITQSPKYLFRKEGQNVTLSCEQNLNHDAMYWYRQDPGQGLRLIYYSQIVNDFQKGDIAEGYSVSREKKESFPLTVTSAQKNPTAFYLCASSIDMNNEQFFGPGTRLTVL.

This clone was found once. The genes are TRBV2 and TRBJ2-1; TRBD2 aligns across 13 bases. Germline-derived CDR1 and CDR2 are SNHLY and FYNNEI. The J segment lost 0 bases and the V segment lost 6 bases, leaving 11 bases of the junction unmatched. The CDR3 loop spans 19 amino acids. CDR3 sequence reads: CASRENTRTSGSSYNEQFF. CDR3 coding DNA: TGTGCCAGCAGGGAAAACACCAGGACTAGCGGGAGCTCCTACAATGAGCAGTTCTTC.

The rearrangement links TRBV5-1 to TRBJ2-2, with 8 bases identical to TRBD1. Germline trimming cut 1 base from V and 7 bases from J; bases unmatched to any gene: 9. This CDR3 comprises 16 residues. Germline-derived CDR1 and CDR2 are SGHRS and YFSETQ. The CDR3 is CASSLTDREAGGELFF. The CDR3 nucleotides read TGCGCCAGCAGCTTGACGGACAGGGAAGCTGGCGGGGAGCTGTTTTTT.

J is TRBJ2-3 and V is TRBV19, with 7 bases fitting TRBD1. The CDR3 sequence is 15 residues long. Germline V gene data show CDR1 as LNHDA and CDR2 as SQIVND (reference sequence). J gave up 1 base and V 6 bases, and 7 bases lay outside the gene matches. The CDR3 DNA reads TGTGCCAGTAGCCTCCGACAGGGTGGCACAGATACGCAGTATTTT. It translates to CASSLRQGGTDTQYF.

The chain combines TRBV6-1 with TRBJ2-3; 7 nucleotides match TRBD1. J lost 4 bases, V lost 6 bases, and 7 bases had no gene match. This CDR3 region has 14 residues. Looked up from germline, CDR1 is MNHNS and CDR2 is SASEGT. The chain's CDR3 is CASSPDRIADTQYF. The DNA for the CDR3 is TGTGCCAGCAGCCCGGACAGGATTGCAGATACGCAGTATTTT.

The chain links TRBV7-6 to TRBJ2-6; D remains unclear. This CDR3 is 17 amino acids long. From germline, CDR1 is SGHVS and CDR2 FNYEAQ. The V end lost 3 bases, the J end lost 2 bases, and 14 bases lay between the germline ends. CDR3 region: CASSLFIGSTGANVLTF. CDR3 coding DNA: TGTGCCAGCAGCTTGTTCATCGGGTCTACTGGGGCCAACGTCCTGACTTTC.

V is TRBV29-1 and J is TRBJ2-2, with 8 bases matching TRBD2. The CDR3 is 13 residues long. The germline V gene encodes CDR1 SQVTM and CDR2 ANQGSEA. Here the CDR3 DNA reads TGCAGTTGCGGGAGGACAAACACCGGGGAGCTGTTTTTT. Translated, it gives CSCGRTNTGELFF.

This clone was recorded a few times. The sample has other DNA sequences that encode this CDR3 too. The V call is TRBV27, the J call TRBJ2-7; D perhaps matches TRBD1 (6 bases). V lost 8 bases and J lost 0, with 8 bases in between. Germline V gives CDR1 MNHEY, CDR2 SMNVEV (reference sequence). This CDR3 has 12 residues. In DNA form, the CDR3 reads TGTGCCAGCCGGGACAACTCCTACGAGCAGTACTTC. Amino acids: CASRDNSYEQYF.

The V and J genes are TRBV7-9 and TRBJ2-3; 13 bases fit TRBD2. The CDR3 consists of 17 residues. V shed 4 bases, J shed 2 bases, and the junction held 6 bases outside the gene matches. Germline V CDR1 and CDR2: SEHNR, FQNEAQ (reference sequence). CDR3 protein: CASSSPGLAGPTDTQYF. As DNA, the CDR3 is TGTGCCAGCAGCTCTCCGGGACTAGCGGGACCCACAGATACGCAGTATTTT. Full variable domain (rest looked up from reference TRBV7-9 and TRBJ2-3): DTGVSQNPRHKITKRGQNVTFRCDPISEHNRLYWYRQTLGQGPEFLTYFQNEAQLEKSRLLSDRFSAERPKGSFSTLEIQRTEQGDSAMYLCASSSPGLAGPTDTQYFGPGTRLTVL.

This chain joins TRBV7-8 and TRBJ2-7, with TRBD2 matching 8 bases. With V trimmed by 0 bases and J by 1 base, 5 bases remained unmatched. The CDR3 length is 16 residues. In germline, CDR1 is SGHVS, CDR2 FQNEAQ. The CDR3 DNA sequence: TGTGCCAGCAGCTTAGCGCCCCTAGCGGGTTCCTACGAGCAGTACTTC. Translation gives CASSLAPLAGSYEQYF.

This sequence joins TRBV5-1 and TRBJ1-1; no clear D gene. The CDR3 has 16 amino acids. Per germline, CDR1 SGHRS and CDR2 YFSETQ. V was clipped by 4 bases and J by 3 bases, with 19 bases between them. This chain's CDR3 is CASSPRRESWDTEAFF. CDR3 DNA: TGCGCCAGCAGCCCCCGGAGGGAATCGTGGGACACTGAAGCTTTCTTT.

The genes are TRBV2 and TRBJ1-2; D is perhaps TRBD1 (6 bases). V was trimmed by 4 bases and J by 1 base, leaving 10 bases between them. Germline loops: CDR1 SNHLY, CDR2 FYNNEI. This CDR3 spans 14 amino acids. The CDR3 reads CASSVWGLNYGYTF. The CDR3 DNA follows: TGTGCCAGCAGTGTTTGGGGGCTTAACTATGGCTACACCTTC.

This chain uses TRBV28 with TRBJ1-1; D unclear. This CDR3 is built from 11 residues. In germline, CDR1 is MDHEN, CDR2 SYDVKM. Deletions cut 7 bases from V and 5 bases from J, with 8 bases between. The CDR3 DNA is TGTGCCAGCAATGGGAGAACTGAAGCTTTCTTT. Translating gives CASNGRTEAFF.